This record concerns one T cell receptor (beta chain) sequence. Germline loops: CDR1 SQVTM, CDR2 ANQGSEA. Trimming cost V 6 bases and J 4 bases, with 24 bases left between them. The CDR3 length is 16 residues. These data belong to a study of blood T cell repertoires in COVID-19. Across the whole study: COVID-19 samples from acute and convalescent phases originated in the United States, Italy and Spain. PBMCs, B-cell-depleted T cells, or T cells were the source of the cDNA or gDNA that made up the material.

In the source study's methods: Reference gene primer amplification yielded estimated nucleated cell counts. Sequenced by immunoSEQ multiplex PCR; TCRdb stores in-frame clones only, minus some. V and J calls and clone size follow that table, whereas D and trimming were derived from the DNA. The table lists roughly 250,000 clones, 90% of them singletons. The sequenced material came from peripheral blood. This rearrangement joins TRBV29-1 to TRBJ1-2, with a weak D call TRBD1 (5 bases). This receptor was identified in a woman in her 40s with acute or convalescent COVID-19. CDR3 DNA: TGCAGCGTCGGCCTGGGGAGGGACTTGGGGACCTATGGCTACACCTTC. The encoded protein is CSVGLGRDLGTYGYTF.